This entry lists 12 T cell receptor beta chains sequenced from one sample in a study of T-cell memory formation after mild COVID-19. From the 5' RACE reads, TCRdb called clonotypes with MiXCR, one entry per CDR3 protein. The table lists fewer than 650,000 distinct CDR3 sequences, around 16% of them singletons. The sequenced material came from PBMCs or a T cell subset sorted from them (not recorded which). These receptors all stem from an adult woman who had mild COVID-19 (a few samples of this study predate the infection). Cell type and time point are not known.

At least ten counts were recorded for this clonotype. This sequence joins TRBV7-9 and TRBJ2-7; D is ambiguous. Germline V CDR1 and CDR2: SEHNR, FQNEAQ (reference sequence). V dropped 2 bases and J dropped 2 bases, with 10 bases sitting between them. The CDR3 runs 14 residues. The CDR3 coding sequence is TGTGCCAGCAGCTTAAGCCAGTACCCCTACGAGCAGTACTTC. This gives the protein CASSLSQYPYEQYF. The whole variable domain, remainder taken from reference TRBV7-9 and TRBJ2-7, is DTGVSQNPRHKITKRGQNVTFRCDPISEHNRLYWYRQTLGQGPEFLTYFQNEAQLEKSRLLSDRFSAERPKGSFSTLEIQRTEQGDSAMYLCASSLSQYPYEQYFGPGTRLTVT.

For the CDR3, the DNA is TGTGCCAGCAGCTTAGGGTCGTACAGGGTATCGAACGAGCAGTACTTC. It codes for CASSLGSYRVSNEQYF. This sequence joins TRBV5-6 and TRBJ2-7; tentative D call: TRBD1 (6 bases). Germline V lookup: CDR1 SGHDT, CDR2 YYEEEE. This CDR3 contains 16 residues. Trimming left V 2 bases short and J 5 bases short, with 20 bases between.

This clonotype has a handful of counts. The V and J genes are TRBV13 and TRBJ2-5, with TRBD2 identical over 13 bases. CDR3 size: 15 residues. Germline V CDR1 and CDR2: PRHDT, FYEKMQ (reference sequence). V shed 7 bases and J 5 bases; nucleotides not matched to a gene: 7. CDR3 sequence reads: CASTLTGLAGETQYF. The CDR3 DNA reads TGTGCCAGCACCCTTACGGGACTAGCGGGGGAGACCCAGTACTTC.

CDR3 bases: TGTGCCAGCAGTTTACAGGGCTTTGGCTATGGCTACACCTTC. This translates into CASSLQGFGYGYTF. The chain couples TRBV6-4 to TRBJ1-2, with D possibly being TRBD1 (6 bases). CDR3 size: 14 residues. V gave up 5 bases and J gave up 4 bases, with 14 bases separating them. The germline V gene has CDR1 MRHNA and CDR2 SNTAGT.

This clonotype appeared many times. V usage is TRBV12-3 or TRBV12-4 and J usage is TRBJ2-1, with TRBD2 matching over 11 bases. V lost 0 bases to trimming and J lost 9 bases; unmatched junction nucleotides: 4. The CDR3 has 15 amino acids. The CDR3: CASSLASGGAGEQFF. The CDR3 DNA reads as TGTGCCAGCAGTTTAGCTAGCGGGGGGGCTGGTGAGCAGTTCTTC.

V gene TRBV18 combines with J gene TRBJ2-5; D might be TRBD2 (6 bases). Germline CDR1 is KGHSH and CDR2 is LQKENI. This CDR3 region has 14 residues. Trimming pared 0 bases from V and 5 bases from J, leaving 10 bases between. For the CDR3, the DNA is TGTGCCAGCTCACCACCCCCTGGGAGGGAGACCCAGTACTTC. This codes for CASSPPPGRETQYF.

This clonotype was counted between two and nine times. V usage is TRBV5-6 and J usage is TRBJ2-2; maybe TRBD1 (5 bases). The germline V and J ends were trimmed by 2 bases and 7 bases, with 15 bases remaining between them. The length of the CDR3 is 15 residues. Per the germline V gene, CDR1 is SGHDT and CDR2 is YYEEEE. In DNA form, the CDR3 reads TGTGCCAGCAGCTTTAGAAAGTTAACAGGCGGGGAGCTGTTTTTT. It encodes CASSFRKLTGGELFF.

J is TRBJ1-1 and V is TRBV7-2; D is unclear. The CDR3 consists of 15 residues. The germline V and J ends were trimmed by 0 bases and 7 bases, with 15 bases remaining between them. Looked up from germline, CDR1 is SGHTA and CDR2 is FQGNSA. DNA for the CDR3: TGTGCCAGCAGCTTAGCCTCTGGCAGCCAATATGAAGCTTTCTTT. Its translation: CASSLASGSQYEAFF.

This clonotype was seen a few times. This sequence joins TRBV4-2 and TRBJ2-5, with D tentatively TRBD2 (5 bases). The CDR3 has 14 amino acids. The V and J ends lost 2 bases and 3 bases respectively, with 10 bases between them. Germline CDR1 LGHNA, CDR2 YNFKEQ. CDR3 sequence: CASSQSYGEETQYF. CDR3 coding DNA: TGTGCCAGCAGCCAATCCTACGGGGAAGAGACCCAGTACTTC.

The chain joins TRBV6-6 to TRBJ2-6; TRBD1 is a possible D gene (6 bases). Germline CDR1 MNHNY, CDR2 SVGAGI (reference sequence). V lost 8 bases and J lost 0, with 23 bases in between. CDR3 length: 19 amino acids. The CDR3 nucleotides read TGTGCCAGCTTATACAGGGAATCTTCCCACGGCTCTGGGGCCAACGTCCTGACTTTC. This sequence encodes CASLYRESSHGSGANVLTF.

This chain uses TRBV24-1 with TRBJ2-3; no firm D call. Trimming removed 5 bases at V and 5 bases at J, with 4 bases between. Per the germline V gene, CDR1 is KGHDR and CDR2 is SFDVKD. The CDR3 has 11 amino acids. The CDR3 nucleotides are TGTGCCACCAGTGCTCTAGATACGCAGTATTTT. Protein product: CATSALDTQYF.

V and J are TRBV19 and TRBJ1-1; possible D gene TRBD1, 6 bases. Germline CDR1 is LNHDA and CDR2 is SQIVND (reference sequence). This CDR3 comprises 17 residues. Deletions cut 1 base from V and 1 base from J, with 16 bases between. The CDR3 DNA follows: TGTGCCAGTAGTATAGTTTCGTTGGGACACACGAACACTGAAGCTTTCTTT. This sequence encodes CASSIVSLGHTNTEAFF. The entire variable domain, with the rest obtained from reference TRBV19 and TRBJ1-1, is as follows: DGGITQSPKYLFRKEGQNVTLSCEQNLNHDAMYWYRQDPGQGLRLIYYSQIVNDFQKGDIAEGYSVSREKKESFPLTVTSAQKNPTAFYLCASSIVSLGHTNTEAFFGQGTRLTVV.